These T cell receptor beta chains were read from a single sample in a study of blood T cell repertoires in COVID-19. TCRdb keeps only in-frame clones here, not all; method: immunoSEQ multiplex PCR. The sample holds more than 250,000 clones, nearly 85% seen once. Material: peripheral blood. The receptors stem from a human donor in a cohort sampled during active COVID-19. CDR3s include the opening cysteine and the closing phenylalanine or tryptophan. D genes are given only for firm matches. The size entry is marked missing in some rows and otherwise reads once, few, many or a size class.

D gene	J gene	clone size	V gene	CDR3 DNA	CDR3 protein
TRBD1	TRBJ1-6	few	TRBV7-8	TGTGCCAGCAGCGCCGGGACAGCGAATTCACCCCTCCACTTT	CASSAGTANSPLHF
-	TRBJ2-3	-	TRBV9	TGTGCCAGCAGCGTAGGAGCCATGGCAGATACGCAGTATTTT	CASSVGAMADTQYF
-	TRBJ1-2	once	TRBV14	TGTGCCAGCAGCCAGTATGGGGGGAATTATGGCTACACCTTC	CASSQYGGNYGYTF
-	TRBJ1-4	-	TRBV3-1/TRBV3-2	TGTGCCAGCAGCCAAGACGGACGGTCGAGGGTCGCACTGTTTTTT	CASSQDGRSRVALFF
TRBD1	TRBJ2-5	-	TRBV4-1	TGCGCCAGCAGCCAAGACCGTCGGGACAGTGAGACCCAGTACTTC	CASSQDRRDSETQYF
-	TRBJ1-5	-	TRBV10-2	TGCGCCACCAATGTCGCGGGGAATCAGCCCCAGCATTTT	CATNVAGNQPQHF
-	TRBJ2-1	-	TRBV21-1	TGTGCCAGCAGCAACCGGCCCCCGACAGGGATCAATGAGCAGTTCTTC	CASSNRPPTGINEQFF
-	TRBJ1-1	-	TRBV29-1	TGCAGCGTTACTCCGACAGGAACCGTGAACACTGAAGCTTTCTTT	CSVTPTGTVNTEAFF
-	TRBJ2-7	-	TRBV21-1	TGTGCCAGCAGCAAACTCCCTTCTGGCAGGGGCTACGAGCAGTACTTC	CASSKLPSGRGYEQYF
-	TRBJ2-3	-	TRBV10-1	TGCGCCAGCAGTGTACTTGCGGGTGGGGGCACAGATACGCAGTATTTT	CASSVLAGGGTDTQYF
-	TRBJ2-7	few	TRBV5-6	TGTGCCAGCAGCTTGGCTGCCCGGAGTGAGCAGTACTTC	CASSLAARSEQYF
-	TRBJ1-6	-	TRBV5-1	TGCGCCAGCAGCTTGGAGGGGGTTAAGGAATCACCCCTCCACTTT	CASSLEGVKESPLHF
TRBD2	TRBJ2-5	-	TRBV29-1	TGCAGCGCGGGGACTACTCAAGAGACCCAGTACTTC	CSAGTTQETQYF
-	TRBJ2-1	-	TRBV9	TGTGCCAGCAGCCTGCGGGGGCCCAACAATGAGCAGTTCTTC	CASSLRGPNNEQFF
TRBD2	TRBJ2-3	-	TRBV4-3	TGCGCCAGCAGCCAAGGGAACAGCGGGGGGGCAAATACGCAGTATTTT	CASSQGNSGGANTQYF
TRBD1	TRBJ1-2	-	TRBV7-9	TGTGCCAGCAGCTTTATGACAGGGGGCGGCTATGGCTACACCTTC	CASSFMTGGGYGYTF
-	TRBJ1-1	-	TRBV29-1	TGCAGCGTTCTAAGGAACACTGAAGCTTTCTTT	CSVLRNTEAFF
TRBD2	TRBJ2-2	-	TRBV5-6	TGTGCCAGCAGCTTGCTAGCGGGAGGGTCGGCCGGGGAGCTGTTTTTT	CASSLLAGGSAGELFF
TRBD2	TRBJ2-1	-	TRBV7-6	TGTGCCAGCAGCGAACTAGCGGGGGGCCCGCAGAGGGAGCAGTTCTTC	CASSELAGGPQREQFF
TRBD1	TRBJ1-2	-	TRBV28	TGTGCCAGCAGTTTGGTCCCCGGGGGACAGGGAGATGGCTACACCTTC	CASSLVPGGQGDGYTF
-	TRBJ1-5	-	TRBV27	TGTGCCAGCAAAGGGGGGGGCGGGGGCGTCAATCAGCCCCAGCATTTT	CASKGGGGGVNQPQHF
-	TRBJ1-4	-	TRBV7-9	TGTGCCAGCAGCTTAGCGTCAGGGGAGGGCGAAAAACTGTTTTTT	CASSLASGEGEKLFF
-	TRBJ2-7	many	TRBV9	TGTGCCAGCAGCGTAGGGGACAACTCCCACGAGCAGTACTTC	CASSVGDNSHEQYF
-	TRBJ1-3	few	TRBV6-5	TGTGCCAGCAGTTACGACTCGTCCCCCAGAAACACCATATATTTT	CASSYDSSPRNTIYF
-	TRBJ1-4	-	TRBV6-5	TGTGCCAGCAGTTCACAGGGATCCAATGAAAAACTGTTTTTT	CASSSQGSNEKLFF
TRBD1	TRBJ1-6	-	TRBV6-6	TGTGCCAGCAGTTACGACAGGGCAGGCTCACCCCTCCACTTT	CASSYDRAGSPLHF
TRBD1	TRBJ2-7	once	TRBV23-1	TGCGCCCGCCCTGGGGGACAGCTTCCCTACGAGCAGTACTTC	CARPGGQLPYEQYF
-	TRBJ1-5	few	TRBV6-5	TGTGCCAGCAGTACTTCCGTTAATAGCAATCAGCCCCAGCATTTT	CASSTSVNSNQPQHF
-	TRBJ2-3	few	TRBV28	TGTGCCAGCAGTTTCCCGGGGGAGGGCACAGATACGCAGTATTTT	CASSFPGEGTDTQYF
-	TRBJ2-7	-	TRBV4-2	TGTGCCAGCAGCCTAAACCGGGACACATCCTACGAGCAGTACTTC	CASSLNRDTSYEQYF
-	TRBJ2-6	-	TRBV9	TGTGCCAGCAGCGTAGCAGAGCGGGCTGGGGCCAACGTCCTGACTTTC	CASSVAERAGANVLTF
TRBD2	TRBJ2-4	-	TRBV6-1	TGTGCCAGCAGTGAAGCCGGTAGCACGGGACTAGCGGGAGTGTCAGCCAAAAACATTCAGTACTTC	CASSEAGSTGLAGVSAKNIQYF
-	TRBJ1-2	-	TRBV28	TGTGCCAGCAGTAAGCAGGGAACCCATGGCTACACCTTC	CASSKQGTHGYTF
-	TRBJ2-5	-	TRBV6-1	TGTGCCAGCAGTGATCCGGACAGAGAGGAGACCCAGTACTTC	CASSDPDREETQYF
-	TRBJ1-4	-	TRBV19	TGTGCCAGTAGTATTTGGCTGTCAACTAATGAAAAACTGTTTTTT	CASSIWLSTNEKLFF
-	TRBJ1-4	few	TRBV11-2	TGTGCCAGCAGCTTAGGACGGAGGAATGAAAAACTGTTTTTT	CASSLGRRNEKLFF
-	TRBJ1-1	-	TRBV28	TGTGCCAGCAGTTTAGATTGGGCACCCCACCAGCTCACAGCTTTCTTT	CASSLDWAPHQLTAFF
-	TRBJ1-1	few	TRBV6-5	TGTGCCAGCAGTACCGGGACACCTAACACTGAAGCTTTCTTT	CASSTGTPNTEAFF
-	TRBJ1-1	once	TRBV12-3/TRBV12-4	TGTGCCAGCAGTTTCACCAGGGGCACTGAAGCTTTCTTT	CASSFTRGTEAFF
-	TRBJ1-1	-	TRBV3-1/TRBV3-2	TGTGCCAGCAGCCAAACGCCGGTGAACACTGAAGCTTTCTTT	CASSQTPVNTEAFF
TRBD1	TRBJ1-2	-	TRBV3-1/TRBV3-2	TGTGCCAGCAGCCCCCGGGACAGGGGGCCCTATGGCTACACCTTC	CASSPRDRGPYGYTF
TRBD1	TRBJ2-3	-	TRBV29-1	TGCAGCGTTCGCAGGGGGCGCGCAGATACGCAGTATTTT	CSVRRGRADTQYF
-	TRBJ2-7	-	TRBV5-1	TGCGCCAGCAGCTTAAACCAGGGGGGCTCCTACGAGCAGTACTTC	CASSLNQGGSYEQYF
-	TRBJ2-7	-	TRBV28	TGTGCCAGCAGTGCCCCTGCGACAGGTTACGAGCAGTACTTC	CASSAPATGYEQYF
TRBD2	TRBJ2-7	-	TRBV6-5	TGTGCCAGCAGCCAAGCGGGAGTCAGCTCCTACGAGCAGTACTTC	CASSQAGVSSYEQYF
TRBD2	TRBJ2-3	-	TRBV5-1	TGCGCCAGCAGCCTAGCGGGAGTTGCAGATACGCAGTATTTT	CASSLAGVADTQYF
TRBD2	TRBJ2-5	-	TRBV2	TGTGCCAGCAGTGGGGTGCTAGCGGGGAGTAAGACCCAGTACTTC	CASSGVLAGSKTQYF
TRBD1	TRBJ1-4	-	TRBV4-1	TGCGCCAGCAGCCAGGGACAGGGTAATGAAAAACTGTTTTTT	CASSQGQGNEKLFF
TRBD1	TRBJ2-3	-	TRBV5-1	TGCGCCAGCAGCTTGGGACAGGGGCGGATTCCAGACACAGATACGCAGTATTTT	CASSLGQGRIPDTDTQYF
-	TRBJ2-1	-	TRBV13	TGTGCCAGCAGCATCTTAGAGATTGAGCAGTTCTTC	CASSILEIEQFF
-	TRBJ1-1	-	TRBV5-5	TGTGCCAGCCAGACAGGTGCGTGGAACACTGAAGCTTTCTTT	CASQTGAWNTEAFF
-	TRBJ1-2	-	TRBV19	TGTGCCAGTAGTTCGGACAGAGACTATGGCTACACCTTC	CASSSDRDYGYTF
-	TRBJ2-7	-	TRBV2	TGTGCCAGCACGACCGGGACAACCAACTACGAGCAGTACTTC	CASTTGTTNYEQYF
-	TRBJ2-1	-	TRBV19	TGTGCCAGTAGTATATTGTCGGCGGGGAAAAACTACAATGAGCAGTTCTTC	CASSILSAGKNYNEQFF
-	TRBJ1-1	-	TRBV29-1	TGCAGCGTTGACCGGGGAAGGTCGGACACTGAAGCTTTCTTT	CSVDRGRSDTEAFF